Each of the 6 T cell receptor beta chains below was sequenced from the same sample in a study of T cells in Graves' hyperthyroidism and ophthalmopathy. What was amplified from RNA transcripts were TCR beta CDR3 regions. HTBI primers drove first-round RT-PCR of the TCR CDR3. TCRdb fed the multiplex PCR reads into MiXCR, producing one record per CDR3 protein. Among nearly 250,000 distinct CDR3 sequences listed, roughly 17% were seen once. Sequences were obtained from blood. All receptors derive from a woman younger than 35 with Graves' ophthalmopathy.

This clonotype has a count of ten or more. The chain couples TRBV9 to TRBJ2-3, with D tentatively TRBD1 or TRBD2 (6 bases each). V was clipped by 2 bases and J by 6 bases, with 10 bases between them. Germline assignment: CDR1 SGDLS and CDR2 YYNGEE. The CDR3 is 13 residues long. CDR3 nucleotide sequence: TGTGCCAGCAGCGTGGGGGGCCCGGATACGCAGTATTTT. This gives the protein CASSVGGPDTQYF.

This clonotype was found many times. The chain recombines TRBV28 with TRBJ1-4; maybe TRBD1 (6 bases). Trimming removed 6 bases at V and 0 bases at J, with 14 bases between. The CDR3 contains 16 residues. Germline-derived CDR1 and CDR2 are MDHEN and SYDVKM. The CDR3 coding sequence is TGTGCCAGCAGGAGGGGGTGGGGGTCAACTAATGAAAAACTGTTTTTT. Translating gives CASRRGWGSTNEKLFF. The full variable domain, in which reference TRBV28 and TRBJ1-4 provide the parts outside the CDR3, is DVKVTQSSRYLVKRTGEKVFLECVQDMDHENMFWYRQDPGLGLRLIYFSYDVKMKEKGDIPEGYSVSREKKERFSLILESASTNQTSMYLCASRRGWGSTNEKLFFGSGTQLSVL.

V gene TRBV14 combines with J gene TRBJ2-7; a possible D gene is TRBD1 (6 bases). CDR1 and CDR2 (germline): SGHDN, FVKESK. This CDR3 is built from 15 residues. Deletions cut 0 bases from V and 4 bases from J, with 13 bases between. The CDR3 DNA is TGTGCCAGCAGCCAAGAAGGAAGGGGGAAGTACGAGCAGTACTTC. Encoded protein: CASSQEGRGKYEQYF.

V usage is TRBV20-1 and J usage is TRBJ1-6, with no clear D. V shed 3 bases and J shed 5 bases, with 11 bases lying between them. The CDR3 spans 14 residues. The germline V gene has CDR1 DFQATT and CDR2 SNEGSKA (reference sequence). This CDR3 reads CSARAEDNNSPLHF. The CDR3 nucleotides are TGCAGTGCTAGGGCGGAGGATAATAATTCACCCCTCCACTTT.

This clonotype occurred a few times. The chain joins TRBV6-1 to TRBJ1-5; 8 bases are shared with TRBD1. The CDR3 is made up of 12 amino acids. V was clipped by 6 bases and J by 6 bases; unmatched bases: 1. Germline CDR1 and CDR2: MNHNS and SASEGT. The CDR3, as DNA: TGTGCCAGCAGGACAGGGGCTCAGCCCCAGCATTTT. Protein sequence: CASRTGAQPQHF.

Ten or more counts support this clonotype. The chain couples TRBV12-3 or TRBV12-4 to TRBJ1-1, with unresolved D. V shed 7 bases and J shed 3 bases, with 24 bases lying between them. The CDR3 contains 17 residues. The CDR3 sequence is CASIMRGEASLYTEAFF. The CDR3 coding sequence is TGTGCCAGCATCATGCGCGGGGAGGCCTCGCTATACACTGAAGCTTTCTTT.